What follows are 29 T cell receptor beta chains derived from one specimen sequenced in a study of T cell changes during pregnancy in multiple sclerosis. The repertoire was sequenced with immunoSEQ multiplex PCR; TCRdb's copy has only in-frame clones and lacks some. Among about 130,000 clones listed, roughly 97% were seen once. Sequencing was performed on peripheral blood, taken after pregnancy. Every receptor here comes from a female donor with multiple sclerosis, enrolled in a pregnancy study.

The V gene is TRBV5-6, the J gene TRBJ2-7; the match to TRBD1 covers 9 bases. This CDR3 spans 15 amino acids. Germline-derived CDR1 and CDR2 are SGHDT and YYEEEE. V gave up 2 bases and J gave up 2 bases; unmatched junction bases: 5. The CDR3 is CASSFRQGGTYEQYF. In DNA form, the CDR3 reads TGTGCCAGCAGCTTCCGACAGGGGGGGACCTACGAGCAGTACTTC.

The rearrangement uses TRBV27 and TRBJ1-4; a possible D gene is TRBD1 (5 bases). Trimming took 3 bases from V and 5 from J, leaving 13 bases between them. The CDR3 spans 15 residues. Germline CDR1 and CDR2: MNHEY and SMNVEV (reference sequence). The CDR3 coding sequence is TGTGCCAGCAGTTTTAAAAGACAGTCGAATGAAAAACTGTTTTTT. Translation: CASSFKRQSNEKLFF.

The rearrangement joins TRBV10-3 to TRBJ2-1, with 10 bases that match TRBD2. CDR1 and CDR2 (germline): ENHRY, SYGVKD. The CDR3 is made up of 14 amino acids. CDR3 nucleotide sequence: TGTGCGAGCGCTAAAGGGACTAGCGCCAATGAGCAGTTCTTC. Translated: CASAKGTSANEQFF.

J is TRBJ2-1 and V is TRBV6-1; 8 bases fit TRBD2. From germline, CDR1 is MNHNS and CDR2 SASEGT. CDR3 length: 15 amino acids. V shed 7 bases and J 1 base; nucleotides not matched to a gene: 6. The CDR3 bases are TGTGCCAGCATAAGGGCTAGCGGGTCCTACAATGAGCAGTTCTTC. It codes for CASIRASGSYNEQFF.

The chain uses TRBV27 and TRBJ1-2; D gene unclear. CDR1 is MNHEY, CDR2 SMNVEV, per germline (reference sequence). The CDR3 length is 14 residues. V was clipped by 2 bases and J by 0 bases, with 7 bases between them. CDR3 nucleotide sequence: TGTGCCAGCAGTTTAGAGGGTTCTAACTATGGCTACACCTTC. Translated: CASSLEGSNYGYTF.

This rearrangement joins TRBV7-3 to TRBJ2-7; maybe TRBD2 (7 bases). Trimming cost V 1 base and J 7 bases, with 20 bases left between them. The V gene's germline CDR1 is SGHTA and CDR2 FQGTGA. There are 16 residues in the CDR3. The CDR3 loop is CASSLNGGAGAPEQYF. The CDR3 coding sequence is TGTGCCAGCAGCTTAAATGGGGGGGCGGGGGCCCCAGAGCAGTACTTC. Full variable domain (outside the CDR3, taken from reference TRBV7-3 and TRBJ2-7): GAGVSQTPSNKVTEKGKYVELRCDPISGHTALYWYRQSLGQGPEFLIYFQGTGAADDSGLPNDRFFAVRPEGSVSTLKIQRTERGDSAVYLCASSLNGGAGAPEQYFGPGTRLTVT.

This chain connects TRBV28 to TRBJ1-3; 10 nucleotides line up with TRBD1. V was pared by 6 bases and J by 4 bases, with 12 bases of the junction left unmatched. Looked up from germline, CDR1 is MDHEN and CDR2 is SYDVKM. The CDR3 runs to 17 residues. Here the CDR3 DNA reads TGTGCCAGCAGACCCCTGGGGGGACAGGGGCTGGGAAACACCATATATTTT. The encoded protein is CASRPLGGQGLGNTIYF.

The J gene is TRBJ2-3, the V gene TRBV7-2, with D tentatively TRBD1 (6 bases). V dropped 1 base and J dropped 3 bases, with 14 bases sitting between them. There are 16 residues in the CDR3. Germline assignment: CDR1 SGHTA and CDR2 FQGNSA. CDR3 bases: TGTGCCAGCAGCTTAGAGACCCGAGGGGGAACAGATACGCAGTATTTT. Its protein product is CASSLETRGGTDTQYF.

The CDR3 loop reads CASSEFGLPSEKLFF. The DNA of the CDR3 is TGTGCCAGCAGTGAATTCGGTCTTCCTAGCGAAAAACTGTTTTTT. The chain employs TRBV6-1 and TRBJ1-4; D is ambiguous. Trimming removed 2 bases at V and 8 bases at J, with 15 bases between. The germline CDR1 and CDR2 sequences are MNHNS and SASEGT. The CDR3 has 15 residues.

The genes are TRBV2 and TRBJ1-5; D is unclear. V lost 3 bases, J lost 6 bases, and 15 bases lay in between. Germline assignment: CDR1 SNHLY and CDR2 FYNNEI. The length of the CDR3 is 15 residues. The CDR3 spells CASSEEFTRSQPQHF. The CDR3 DNA follows: TGTGCCAGCAGTGAGGAGTTTACACGGAGTCAGCCCCAGCATTTT.

The gene calls are TRBV6-5 and TRBJ2-3, with D possibly being TRBD2 (6 bases). CDR3 size: 13 residues. Germline assignment: CDR1 MNHEY and CDR2 SVGAGI. DNA of the CDR3: TGTGCGTCGACGGACTACCCCACAGATACGCAGTATTTT. Its protein is CASTDYPTDTQYF.

V is TRBV5-1 and J is TRBJ2-7, with D perhaps matching TRBD1 (6 bases). V shed 0 bases and J shed 5 bases, with 18 bases lying between them. This CDR3 is built from 16 residues. Germline assignment: CDR1 SGHRS and CDR2 YFSETQ. CDR3 in DNA: TGCGCCAGCAGCTTGGGGACAGCCGCTCCCCCTGACGAGCAGTACTTC. It yields the protein CASSLGTAAPPDEQYF. The complete variable domain, with remaining parts taken from reference TRBV5-1 and TRBJ2-7, reads KAGVTQTPRYLIKTRGQQVTLSCSPISGHRSVSWYQQTPGQGLQFLFEYFSETQRNKGNFPGRFSGRQFSNSRSEMNVSTLELGDSALYLCASSLGTAAPPDEQYFGPGTRLTVT.

This clone was observed once. The gene calls are TRBV2 and TRBJ2-1, with 12 bases lining up with TRBD2. The germline gives CDR1 SNHLY, CDR2 FYNNEI. Germline trimming cut 4 bases from V and 8 bases from J; bases unmatched to any gene: 12. This CDR3 region has 17 residues. CDR3 loop: CASSVVRLAGAVYEQFF. In DNA, the CDR3 is TGTGCCAGCAGTGTGGTCCGACTAGCGGGAGCCGTCTATGAGCAGTTCTTC.

This clone was recorded only once. This chain uses TRBV18 with TRBJ2-7; possibly TRBD1 for D (5 bases). V shed 5 bases and J shed 5 bases, with 13 bases lying between them. The V gene's germline CDR1 is KGHSH and CDR2 LQKENI. The CDR3 covers 13 residues. DNA of the CDR3: TGTGCCAGCTCATCCGACAGTCAGGACGAGCAGTACTTC. This encodes CASSSDSQDEQYF.

V and J are TRBV7-9 and TRBJ2-3; unclear D gene. V was cut by 5 bases and J by 3 bases, with 9 bases left in between. CDR3 length: 13 amino acids. CDR1 SEHNR and CDR2 FQNEAQ come from the germline V gene (reference sequence). The CDR3 DNA follows: TGTGCCAGCAGCCTCGACGGGACAGATACGCAGTATTTT. This codes for CASSLDGTDTQYF.

The rearrangement uses TRBV2 and TRBJ2-5; TRBD2 matches at 7 bases. The V gene end was trimmed by 11 bases and the J gene end by 0 bases; junction bases not matched to a gene: 9. Germline V gene sequence: CDR1 SNHLY, CDR2 FYNNEI. CDR3 length equals 14 residues. Here the CDR3 reads CASSGGEYQETQYF. CDR3 sequence (DNA): TGTGCCTCCTCTGGGGGGGAATACCAAGAGACCCAGTACTTC. Drawing the rest from reference TRBV2 and TRBJ2-5, the complete variable domain is EPEVTQTPSHQVTQMGQEVILRCVPISNHLYFYWYRQILGQKVEFLVSFYNNEISEKSEIFDDQFSVERPDGSNFTLKIRSTKLEDSAMYFCASSGGEYQETQYFGPGTRLLVL.

The V call is TRBV27, the J call TRBJ2-1; D unresolved. Germline loops: CDR1 MNHEY, CDR2 SMNVEV (reference sequence). The CDR3 runs 17 residues. Trimming stripped 3 bases from V and 6 bases from J, with 21 bases between. The CDR3 region is CASSFLSLPSSGNEQFF. CDR3 DNA sequence: TGTGCCAGCAGTTTTTTATCTCTTCCCTCATCCGGCAATGAGCAGTTCTTC.

This clone was observed once. V is TRBV7-9 and J is TRBJ2-3; the match to TRBD2 covers 9 bases. The CDR3 loop spans 14 amino acids. Unmatched junction bases numbered 1, after V lost 1 base and J lost 5 bases. Germline loops: CDR1 SEHNR, CDR2 FQNEAQ (reference sequence). Here the CDR3 reads CASSLELAGDTQYF. The CDR3 bases are TGTGCCAGCAGCTTAGAACTAGCGGGAGATACGCAGTATTTT.

This chain connects TRBV4-2 to TRBJ2-7, with TRBD2 matching 9 bases. In germline, CDR1 is LGHNA, CDR2 YNFKEQ. Trimming cost V 1 base and J 1 base; bases outside gene matches: 2. The CDR3 spans 15 residues. The CDR3 DNA reads TGTGCCAGCAGCCAAGCGACTAGCGGATCCTACGAGCAGTACTTC. It specifies CASSQATSGSYEQYF.

This chain links TRBV6-5 with TRBJ1-4; a weak D match, TRBD1 (5 bases). The CDR3 runs 12 residues. Germline V CDR1 and CDR2: MNHEY, SVGAGI. The germline V and J ends were trimmed by 8 bases and 7 bases, with 11 bases remaining between them. CDR3 in DNA: TGTGCCAGCCGGGGGTTGAGTGAAAAACTGTTTTTT. Translated, it gives CASRGLSEKLFF.

V gene TRBV30 combines with J gene TRBJ2-7, with 8 bases matching TRBD1. V trimming: 5 bases; J trimming: 7 bases; junction bases outside the gene matches: 16. Per the germline V gene, CDR1 is GTSNPN and CDR2 is SVGIG (reference sequence). The length of the CDR3 is 15 residues. CDR3 nucleotides: TGTGCCTGGGGATTGGACAGGGACCCGCTAAGGGAGCAGTACTTC. Its protein is CAWGLDRDPLREQYF.

The V call is TRBV6-6, the J call TRBJ2-4; TRBD1 might be the D (6 bases). This CDR3 spans 10 amino acids. With 10 bases removed from V and 10 bases from J, the gap between germline ends came to 11 bases. Germline V gene lookup returns CDR1 MNHNY and CDR2 SVGAGI (reference sequence). The CDR3 DNA sequence: TGTGCCACCCATGACAGGATTCAGTACTTC. Its translation: CATHDRIQYF.

CDR3 in DNA: TGTGCCAGCAGCGTTGTAGGTAGCGGGATGGGTAACAATGAGCAGTTCTTC. This translates into CASSVVGSGMGNNEQFF. The chain joins TRBV9 to TRBJ2-1, with 8 bases matching TRBD2. The germline V gene encodes CDR1 SGDLS and CDR2 YYNGEE. The CDR3 spans 17 residues. The V gene end was trimmed by 2 bases and the J gene end by 5 bases; junction bases not matched to a gene: 12.

The V and J genes are TRBV19 and TRBJ2-1; D possibly corresponds to TRBD1 (6 bases). V was cut by 2 bases and J by 9 bases, with 14 bases left in between. The germline gives CDR1 LNHDA, CDR2 SQIVND (reference sequence). The CDR3 contains 14 residues. This CDR3 reads CASSIRGIGAEQFF. As DNA, the CDR3 is TGTGCCAGTAGTATAAGGGGGATAGGCGCTGAGCAGTTCTTC. The full variable domain, completed using reference TRBV19 and TRBJ2-1, is DGGITQSPKYLFRKEGQNVTLSCEQNLNHDAMYWYRQDPGQGLRLIYYSQIVNDFQKGDIAEGYSVSREKKESFPLTVTSAQKNPTAFYLCASSIRGIGAEQFFGPGTRLTVL.

The rearrangement links TRBV6-5 to TRBJ1-2; D is perhaps TRBD1 (5 bases). The germline gives CDR1 MNHEY, CDR2 SVGAGI. There are 11 residues in the CDR3. V gave up 6 bases and J gave up 8 bases, with 10 bases separating them. CDR3 region: CASRGQIGYTF. The CDR3 region has the DNA TGTGCCAGCAGGGGGCAGATAGGCTACACCTTC.

The chain recombines TRBV27 with TRBJ2-7, with 9 nucleotides matching TRBD2. J lost 4 bases, V lost 3 bases, and 10 bases had no gene match. Germline loops: CDR1 MNHEY, CDR2 SMNVEV (reference sequence). The CDR3 runs to 16 residues. The CDR3 loop reads CASSLEASGISYEQYF. As DNA, the CDR3 is TGTGCCAGCAGTTTGGAAGCTAGCGGGATCTCATACGAGCAGTACTTC.

This clone was seen only once. In DNA form, the CDR3 reads TGCGCCAGCAGCTTGGGGGTAGCCCCCTACGAGCAGTACTTC. It is translated as CASSLGVAPYEQYF. J is TRBJ2-7 and V is TRBV5-1; D uncertain. Between the trimmed V and J ends, which lost 0 bases and 2 bases, there was a span of 9 bases. The CDR3 totals 14 residues. In germline, CDR1 is SGHRS, CDR2 YFSETQ.

V gene TRBV7-9 combines with J gene TRBJ1-1, with D perhaps TRBD1 (6 bases). The CDR3 has 11 amino acids. Between the trimmed V and J ends, which lost 8 bases and 7 bases, there was a span of 11 bases. Germline CDR1 SEHNR, CDR2 FQNEAQ (reference sequence). The CDR3 is CASRTGREAFF. In DNA, the CDR3 is TGTGCCAGCCGCACAGGGCGTGAAGCTTTCTTT.

The V call is TRBV2, the J call TRBJ2-7; perhaps TRBD2 as D (6 bases). Between the trimmed V and J ends, which lost 2 bases and 6 bases, there was a span of 26 bases. The CDR3 covers 18 residues. Germline assignment: CDR1 SNHLY and CDR2 FYNNEI. DNA for the CDR3: TGTGCCAGCAGTGAAAGGATTTGGGGACCTTCGGGGGTTACCGAGCAGTACTTC. This codes for CASSERIWGPSGVTEQYF.